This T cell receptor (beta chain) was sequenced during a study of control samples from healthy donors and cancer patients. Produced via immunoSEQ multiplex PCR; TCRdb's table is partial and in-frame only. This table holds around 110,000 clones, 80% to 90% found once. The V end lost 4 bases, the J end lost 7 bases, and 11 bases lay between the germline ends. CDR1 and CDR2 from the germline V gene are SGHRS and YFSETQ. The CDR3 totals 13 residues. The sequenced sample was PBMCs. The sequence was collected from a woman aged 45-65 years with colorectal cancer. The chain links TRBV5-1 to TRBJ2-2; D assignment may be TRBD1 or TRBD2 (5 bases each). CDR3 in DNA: TGCGCCAGCAGCGCGAGGGGTCTCGGGGAGCTGTTTTTT. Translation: CASSARGLGELFF.